Below, one T cell receptor beta chain is given with its context. Its antigen is currently unknown. These data are taken from a study of shared clonotypes between healthy human individuals. Points from the study as a whole: At large depth, rarefaction still showed sorted-subset sequencing to be incomplete. Compared with clonotypes that all four donors shared, non-shared clonotypes had lower generation probabilities.

This CDR3 contains 14 residues. Deletions cut 3 bases from V and 2 bases from J, with 8 bases between. Once extracted for a subset, genomic DNA was divided evenly among several immunoSEQ plates. Profiled with immunoSEQ multiplex PCR; TCRdb holds only in-frame clones, not every one. The sample holds approximately 2,300,000 clones, around 93% seen once. Those who donated, Caucasian adults without exception, all lived in Nashville, Tennessee. The sequenced material came from naive CD4+ T cells from PBMCs. This sample's subset: CD45RA+ positively selected. V is TRBV23-1 and J is TRBJ1-3; no firm D call. TRBV23-1 is an open reading frame, and its role is uncertain. The TCR comes from a man aged 18 to 29 in good health. Some clones in this sample may be carry-over from other donors' samples. The CDR3 sequence is CASSQSGAGNTIYF. The CDR3, as DNA: TGCGCCAGCAGTCAGAGTGGGGCTGGAAACACCATATATTTT.